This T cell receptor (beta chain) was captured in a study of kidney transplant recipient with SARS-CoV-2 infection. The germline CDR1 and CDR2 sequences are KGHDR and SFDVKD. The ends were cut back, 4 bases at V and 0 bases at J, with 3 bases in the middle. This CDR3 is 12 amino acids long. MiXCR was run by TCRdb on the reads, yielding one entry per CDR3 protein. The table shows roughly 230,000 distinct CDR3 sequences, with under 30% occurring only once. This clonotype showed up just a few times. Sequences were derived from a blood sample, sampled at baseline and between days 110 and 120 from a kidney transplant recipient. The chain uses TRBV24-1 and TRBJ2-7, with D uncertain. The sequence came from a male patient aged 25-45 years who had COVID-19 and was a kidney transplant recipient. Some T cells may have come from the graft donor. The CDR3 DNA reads TGTGCCACCAGTGACTACTCCTACGAGCAGTACTTC. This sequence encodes CATSDYSYEQYF.